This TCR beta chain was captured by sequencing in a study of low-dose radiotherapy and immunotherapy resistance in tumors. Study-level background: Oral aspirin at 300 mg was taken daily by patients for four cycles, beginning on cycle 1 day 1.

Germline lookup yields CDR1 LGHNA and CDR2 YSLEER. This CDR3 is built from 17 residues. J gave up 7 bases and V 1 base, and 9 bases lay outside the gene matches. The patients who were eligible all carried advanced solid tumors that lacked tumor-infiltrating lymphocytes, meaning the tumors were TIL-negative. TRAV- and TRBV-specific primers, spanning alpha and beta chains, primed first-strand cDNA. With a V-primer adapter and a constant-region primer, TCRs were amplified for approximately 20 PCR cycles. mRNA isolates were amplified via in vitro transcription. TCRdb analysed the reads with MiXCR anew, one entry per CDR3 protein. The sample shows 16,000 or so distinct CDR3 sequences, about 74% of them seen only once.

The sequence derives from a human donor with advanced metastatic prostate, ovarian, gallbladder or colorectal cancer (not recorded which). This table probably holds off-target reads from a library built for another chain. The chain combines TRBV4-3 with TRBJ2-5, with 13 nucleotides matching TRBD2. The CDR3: CASSQVLLAGGPTTQYF. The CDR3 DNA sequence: TGCGCCAGCAGCCAAGTCTTACTAGCGGGAGGGCCGACGACCCAGTACTTC.